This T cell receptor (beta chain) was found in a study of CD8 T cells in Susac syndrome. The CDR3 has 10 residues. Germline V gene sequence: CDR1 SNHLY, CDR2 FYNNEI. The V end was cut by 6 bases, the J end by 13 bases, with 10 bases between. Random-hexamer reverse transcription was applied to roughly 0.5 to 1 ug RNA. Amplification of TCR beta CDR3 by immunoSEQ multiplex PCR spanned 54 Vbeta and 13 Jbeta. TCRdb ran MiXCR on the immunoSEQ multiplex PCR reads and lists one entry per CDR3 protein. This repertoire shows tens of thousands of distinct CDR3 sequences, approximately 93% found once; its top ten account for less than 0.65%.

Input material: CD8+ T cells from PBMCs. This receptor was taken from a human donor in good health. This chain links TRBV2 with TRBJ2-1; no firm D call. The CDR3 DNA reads TGTGCCAGCAGCGGAGCTGAACAGTTCTTC. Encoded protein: CASSGAEQFF. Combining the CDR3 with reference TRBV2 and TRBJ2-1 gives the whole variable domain EPEVTQTPSHQVTQMGQEVILRCVPISNHLYFYWYRQILGQKVEFLVSFYNNEISEKSEIFDDQFSVERPDGSNFTLKIRSTKLEDSAMYFCASSGAEQFFGPGTRLTVL.